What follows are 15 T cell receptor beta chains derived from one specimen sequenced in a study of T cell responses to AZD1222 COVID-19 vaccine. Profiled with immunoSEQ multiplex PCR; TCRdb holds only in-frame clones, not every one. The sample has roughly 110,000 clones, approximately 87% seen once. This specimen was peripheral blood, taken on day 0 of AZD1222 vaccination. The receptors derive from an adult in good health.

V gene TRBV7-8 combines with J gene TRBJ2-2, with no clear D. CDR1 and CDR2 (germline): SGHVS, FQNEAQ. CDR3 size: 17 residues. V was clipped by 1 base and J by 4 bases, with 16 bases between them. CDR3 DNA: TGTGCCAGCAGCTTAGTATTCGGGCCCCAAGCCACCGGGGAGCTGTTTTTT. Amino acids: CASSLVFGPQATGELFF.

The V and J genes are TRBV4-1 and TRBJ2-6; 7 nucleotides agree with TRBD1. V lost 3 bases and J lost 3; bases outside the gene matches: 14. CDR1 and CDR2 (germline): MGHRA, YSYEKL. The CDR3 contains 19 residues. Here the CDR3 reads CASSHLRGTMGIGANVLTF. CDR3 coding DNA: TGCGCCAGCAGCCACCTCAGGGGGACGATGGGGATTGGGGCCAACGTCCTGACTTTC.

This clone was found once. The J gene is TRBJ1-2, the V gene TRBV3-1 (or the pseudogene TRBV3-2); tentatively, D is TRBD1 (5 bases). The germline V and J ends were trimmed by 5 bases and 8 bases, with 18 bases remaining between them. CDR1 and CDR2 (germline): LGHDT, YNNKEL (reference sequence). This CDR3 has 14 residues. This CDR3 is CASSTLRQSGGYTF. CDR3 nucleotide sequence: TGTGCCAGCAGCACCCTCCGTCAATCAGGGGGCTACACCTTC.

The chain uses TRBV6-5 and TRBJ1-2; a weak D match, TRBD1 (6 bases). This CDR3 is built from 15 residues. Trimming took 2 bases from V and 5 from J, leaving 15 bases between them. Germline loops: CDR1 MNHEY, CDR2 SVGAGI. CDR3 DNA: TGTGCCAGCAGTTACGAGGAGCAGGGGTTGTATGGCTACACCTTC. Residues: CASSYEEQGLYGYTF.

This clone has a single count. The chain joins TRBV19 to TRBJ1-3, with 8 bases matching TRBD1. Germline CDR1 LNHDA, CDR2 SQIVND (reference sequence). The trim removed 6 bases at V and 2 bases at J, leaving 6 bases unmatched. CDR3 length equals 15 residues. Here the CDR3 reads CASSGQGIAGNTIYF. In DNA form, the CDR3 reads TGTGCCAGTAGCGGACAGGGAATCGCTGGAAACACCATATATTTT. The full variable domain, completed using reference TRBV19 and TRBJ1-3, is DGGITQSPKYLFRKEGQNVTLSCEQNLNHDAMYWYRQDPGQGLRLIYYSQIVNDFQKGDIAEGYSVSREKKESFPLTVTSAQKNPTAFYLCASSGQGIAGNTIYFGEGSWLTVV.

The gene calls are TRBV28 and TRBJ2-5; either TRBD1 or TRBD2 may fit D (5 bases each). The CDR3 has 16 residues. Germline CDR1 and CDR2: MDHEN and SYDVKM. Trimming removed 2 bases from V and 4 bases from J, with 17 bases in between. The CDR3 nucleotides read TGTGCCAGCAGTTTACTCTTCTGGGGGAAGGTAGAGACCCAGTACTTC. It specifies CASSLLFWGKVETQYF.

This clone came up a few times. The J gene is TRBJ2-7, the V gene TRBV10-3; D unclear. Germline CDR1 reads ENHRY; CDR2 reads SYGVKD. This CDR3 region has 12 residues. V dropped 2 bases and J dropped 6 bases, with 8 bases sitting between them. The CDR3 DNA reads TGTGCCATCAGTGAGGGCCCCCTCGAGCAGTACTTC. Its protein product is CAISEGPLEQYF.

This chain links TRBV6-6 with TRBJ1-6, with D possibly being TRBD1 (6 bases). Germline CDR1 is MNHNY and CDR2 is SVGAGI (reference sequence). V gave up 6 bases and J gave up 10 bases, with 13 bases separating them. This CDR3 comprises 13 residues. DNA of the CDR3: TGTGCCAGCAGGCGACAGGCTAACTCACCCCTCCACTTT. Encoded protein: CASRRQANSPLHF.

This chain's CDR3 is CASSIGRFNQPQHF. The CDR3 DNA is TGTGCCAGCAGCATAGGACGGTTCAATCAGCCCCAGCATTTT. The rearrangement links TRBV5-5 to TRBJ1-5, with no clear D. The length of the CDR3 is 14 residues. V shed 4 bases and J shed 3 bases, with 11 bases lying between them. Per germline, CDR1 SGHKS and CDR2 YYEKEE (reference sequence).

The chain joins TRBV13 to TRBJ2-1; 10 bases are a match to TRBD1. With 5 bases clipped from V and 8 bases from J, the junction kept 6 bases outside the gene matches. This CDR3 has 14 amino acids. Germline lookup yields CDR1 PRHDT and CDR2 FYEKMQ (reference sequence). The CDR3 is CASSPRTGGYEQFF. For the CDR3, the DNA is TGTGCCAGCAGCCCCCGGACAGGGGGATATGAGCAGTTCTTC. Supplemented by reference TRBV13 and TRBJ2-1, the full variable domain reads AAGVIQSPRHLIKEKRETATLKCYPIPRHDTVYWYQQGPGQDPQFLISFYEKMQSDKGSIPDRFSAQQFSDYHSELNMSSLELGDSALYFCASSPRTGGYEQFFGPGTRLTVL.

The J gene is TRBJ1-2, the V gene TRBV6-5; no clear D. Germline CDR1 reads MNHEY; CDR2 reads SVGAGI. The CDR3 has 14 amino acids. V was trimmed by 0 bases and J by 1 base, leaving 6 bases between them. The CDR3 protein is CASSYSAVNYGYTF. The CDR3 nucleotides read TGTGCCAGCAGTTACTCGGCAGTTAACTATGGCTACACCTTC.

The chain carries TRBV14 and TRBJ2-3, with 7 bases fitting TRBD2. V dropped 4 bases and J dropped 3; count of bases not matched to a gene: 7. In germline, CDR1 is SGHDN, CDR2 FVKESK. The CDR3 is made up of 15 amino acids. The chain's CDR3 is CASSPWGGRTDTQYF. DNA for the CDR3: TGTGCCAGCAGCCCCTGGGGAGGGAGGACAGATACGCAGTATTTT.

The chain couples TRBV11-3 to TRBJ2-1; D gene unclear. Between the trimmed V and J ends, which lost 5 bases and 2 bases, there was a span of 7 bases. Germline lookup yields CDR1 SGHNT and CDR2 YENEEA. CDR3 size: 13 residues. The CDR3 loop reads CASSPTAYNEQFF. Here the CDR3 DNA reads TGTGCCAGCAGCCCCACCGCCTACAATGAGCAGTTCTTC.

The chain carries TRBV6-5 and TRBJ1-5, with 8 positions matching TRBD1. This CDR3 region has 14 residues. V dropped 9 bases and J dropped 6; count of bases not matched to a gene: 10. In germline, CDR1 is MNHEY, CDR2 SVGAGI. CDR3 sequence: CASDRGVVGQPQHF. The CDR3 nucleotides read TGTGCCAGTGACAGGGGAGTCGTCGGTCAGCCCCAGCATTTT.

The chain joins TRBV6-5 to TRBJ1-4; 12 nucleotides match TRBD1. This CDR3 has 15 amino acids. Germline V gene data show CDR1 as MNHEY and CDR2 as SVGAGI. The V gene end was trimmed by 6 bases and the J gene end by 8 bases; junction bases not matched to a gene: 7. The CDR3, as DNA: TGTGCCAGCAGCCACGGGGGGACAGGGGGCGAAAAACTGTTTTTT. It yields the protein CASSHGGTGGEKLFF.